This section outlines one T cell receptor beta chain sequence together with its context. The data derive from a study of blood T cell repertoires in COVID-19. Study information: Samples of COVID-19 (acute and convalescent) were obtained from the United States, Italy and Spain. Nucleic acid was either cDNA or gDNA, and it came from T cells, B-cell-depleted T cells, or PBMCs.

The J segment lost 1 base and the V segment lost 6 bases, leaving 12 bases of the junction unmatched. The germline CDR1 and CDR2 sequences are ENHRY and SYGVKD. This CDR3 has 18 amino acids. In the authors' workflow: Reference gene primer amplification in the assay estimated nucleated cell counts. Measured with immunoSEQ multiplex PCR; TCRdb has only the in-frame clones, and not every one. V and J calls and clone size are given by that table; D and trimming were obtained from the DNA. The table includes about 110,000 clones, around 83% detected once. The receptor comes from a woman in her 70s with acute or convalescent COVID-19. The sequenced material came from peripheral blood. The J gene is TRBJ2-1, the V gene TRBV10-3; TRBD1 matches 10 bases. CDR3 nucleotides: TGTGCCATCAGGGGATCCGGGACAGGGGCGGTGTCCTACAATGAGCAGTTCTTC. Encoded protein: CAIRGSGTGAVSYNEQFF.